This TCR beta chain is from a study of blood T cell repertoires in COVID-19. Method: immunoSEQ multiplex PCR; TCRdb's copy keeps in-frame clones and lacks some. Among a few hundred thousand clones listed, around 90% were seen once. CDR1 and CDR2 (germline): LGHDT, YNNKEL (reference sequence). This CDR3 is 19 amino acids long. Unmatched junction bases numbered 18, after V lost 4 bases and J lost 8 bases. This receptor was taken from a woman aged 45-59 years with acute COVID-19. The sequenced material came from PBMCs or T cells enriched from blood (not recorded which). The chain uses TRBV3-1 (or the pseudogene TRBV3-2) and TRBJ2-2; 11 bases are shared with TRBD2. The CDR3 sequence: CASSLGLAGRVDRSGELFF. The CDR3 DNA is TGTGCCAGCAGCCTCGGACTAGCGGGTCGGGTGGACAGGTCTGGGGAGCTGTTTTTT.